This TCR beta chain originates from a study of shared clonotypes between healthy human individuals. At the level of the study: Used for every donor were three CD4 naive, three CD4 memory, two CD8 naive and one CD8 memory plate.

Naive CD4+ cells were CD45RA-selected; the remaining cells were memory. Once extracted for a subset, genomic DNA was divided evenly among several immunoSEQ plates. As processed by the authors: Without quality scores, immunoSEQ junctional reads could not be filtered like full-length reads. Some clones are missing from TCRdb's copy, which holds only in-frame ones; the method was immunoSEQ multiplex PCR. Clone size and V and J calls were adopted from that table, with D and trimming inferred from the DNA. The table has roughly 2,500,000 clones, 80% to 95% seen once. The CDR3 has 12 amino acids. Trimming took 6 bases from V and 6 from J, leaving 12 bases between them. Germline loops: CDR1 LNHNV, CDR2 YYDKDF (reference sequence).

Sequenced sample: naive CD4+ T cells from PBMCs. Subset denoted: CD45RA+ positively selected. This clonotype originated in a man aged 18 to 35 in good health. Some clones in this sample may be carry-over from other donors' samples. This chain uses TRBV15 with TRBJ2-7; D uncertain. The CDR3 DNA reads TGTGCCACCAGGCGACCACCGGCCGAGCAGTACTTC. Translating it yields CATRRPPAEQYF.